The following is a T cell receptor (beta chain) sequence with its context. The antigen is unknown. This record comes from a study of regulatory T cells in long-lasting Graves disease. Study conclusions and caveats: Among the persistent patients, 2,741 public clonotypes were shared, more than the roughly 990 shared among new patients. There were preferences for TRBV28, TRBJ1-2 and TRBJ2-5 in persistent disease. Lower TCR diversity was seen in persistent Graves' patients than in newly diagnosed ones.

This CDR3 contains 16 residues. CDR1 and CDR2 from the germline V gene are SEHNR and FQNEAQ (reference sequence). V dropped 5 bases and J dropped 4; count of bases not matched to a gene: 7. Noted time point: newly diagnosed GD, antithyroid drugs for less than 3 months. PBMC-extracted RNA yielded the TCR library. To make TCR beta libraries, researchers used iRepertoire HTBI primers and Arm-PCR of CDR3 regions. Each CDR3 protein gets one entry after TCRdb re-called the multiplex PCR reads with MiXCR. The sample lists about 540,000 distinct CDR3 sequences, roughly 12% occurring once. This sample also belongs to another study, concerning T cells in Graves' hyperthyroidism and ophthalmopathy. From that report: Ophthalmopathy prediction by the model preceded onset by a median roughly 6 months.

The clonotype originates from a man under 40 with Graves disease. Sequencing used peripheral blood mononuclear cells (PBMCs), obtained at new diagnosis, from a patient treated with antithyroid drugs. This chain connects TRBV7-9 to TRBJ2-2; TRBD1 aligns across 10 bases. CDR3 coding DNA: TGTGCCAGCAGCCGAGGGACAGGGGCCGGCACCGGGGAGCTGTTTTTT. Translating gives CASSRGTGAGTGELFF.